The T cell receptor beta chain described here comes from a study of beta chain features in type 1 diabetes. General study findings and limits: The study left unresolved whether HLA type influences TCRB rearrangement. Shortening that was moderate but significant affected the TCRB CDR3s of Type 1 diabetes patients in all four CD4+ subsets.

In regard to this clone: Its target is not known. Other DNA sequences in this sample translate to the same CDR3.

Expressed TCRB transcripts were sequenced because the isolated RNA had all been reverse transcribed beforehand. TCRdb's copy holds only in-frame clones and misses some; the assay was immunoSEQ multiplex PCR. This table holds 640,000 or so clones, roughly 13% found once. Germline CDR1 and CDR2: ENHRY and SYGVKD. V was pared by 9 bases and J by 0 bases, with 6 bases between. The CDR3 consists of 12 residues. The material sequenced was naive CD4+ T cells from blood. This clonotype originated in a man between 18 and 35 years old with type 1 diabetes. This chain connects TRBV10-3 to TRBJ1-5, with TRBD1 as a possible D gene (5 bases). Here the CDR3 reads CAIQDSNQPQHF. In DNA, the CDR3 is TGTGCCATACAGGATAGCAATCAGCCCCAGCATTTT.